The 12 T cell receptor beta chains below were found in one sample sequenced in a study of control samples from healthy donors and cancer patients. Measured with immunoSEQ multiplex PCR; TCRdb has only the in-frame clones, and not every one. The table has tens of thousands of clones, around 94% seen once. Sequencing was carried out using PBMCs. Receptor source: a man aged 25 to 40 with colorectal cancer.

This clone was counted a single time. The chain carries TRBV7-2 and TRBJ2-4; 9 bases fit TRBD2. The CDR3 is 13 residues long. The junction had 9 bases not matched to a gene; V was cut back by 5 bases and J by 13 bases. CDR1 SGHTA and CDR2 FQGNSA come from the germline V gene. This chain's CDR3 is CASSPGVAGAQYF. The DNA of the CDR3 is TGTGCCAGCAGCCCGGGGGTAGCGGGGGCCCAGTACTTC.

The gene calls are TRBV6-5 and TRBJ2-7; 10 nucleotides agree with TRBD1. The CDR3 length is 14 residues. With V trimmed by 8 bases and J by 5 bases, 9 bases remained unmatched. In germline, CDR1 is MNHEY, CDR2 SVGAGI. The CDR3 spells CASGKRQGANEQYV. CDR3 DNA: TGTGCCAGCGGCAAAAGACAGGGGGCAAACGAGCAGTACGTC.

This rearrangement joins TRBV14 to TRBJ2-7; 9 nucleotides match TRBD1. Per germline, CDR1 SGHDN and CDR2 FVKESK. This CDR3 has 14 amino acids. The V and J ends lost 6 bases and 4 bases, in that order; junction bases with no gene match: 7. Here the CDR3 DNA reads TGTGCCAGCAGAGAAACCGGGACAGGGTACGAGCAGTACTTC. As protein: CASRETGTGYEQYF.

The CDR3 bases are TGTGCCAGCAGCGGGGCAGGCTCTGGGGCCAACGTCCTGACTTTC. This encodes CASSGAGSGANVLTF. This sequence joins TRBV5-6 and TRBJ2-6, with a possible D match to TRBD1 (5 bases). V lost 4 bases and J 0 bases, leaving 8 bases between the germline ends. The germline CDR1 and CDR2 sequences are SGHDT and YYEEEE. CDR3 length: 15 residues.

V is TRBV4-1 and J is TRBJ1-1; possibly TRBD1 for D (5 bases). CDR3 length: 15 amino acids. V shed 1 base and J shed 1 base, with 10 bases lying between them. CDR1 and CDR2 (germline): MGHRA, YSYEKL. The DNA for the CDR3 is TGCGCCAGCAGCCAAGGTGACAGACCGAACACTGAAGCTTTCTTT. Encoded protein: CASSQGDRPNTEAFF.

The chain is built from TRBV7-2 and TRBJ2-6; 10 bases agree with TRBD2. CDR1 and CDR2 from the germline V gene are SGHTA and FQGNSA. CDR3 size: 18 residues. V lost 5 bases to trimming and J lost 0 bases; unmatched junction nucleotides: 7. CDR3 in amino acids: CASSANSGGFSGANVLTF. In nucleotides, the CDR3 is TGTGCCAGCAGCGCCAATAGCGGGGGGTTCTCTGGGGCCAACGTCCTGACTTTC.

The chain links TRBV20-1 to TRBJ2-6; D is possibly TRBD1 or TRBD2 (5 bases each). The ends were cut back, 3 bases at V and 4 bases at J, with 22 bases in the middle. The germline CDR1 and CDR2 sequences are DFQATT and SNEGSKA (reference sequence). CDR3 length: 18 residues. CDR3 protein: CSASAGNRIWRGANVLTF. As DNA, the CDR3 is TGCAGTGCTAGTGCAGGAAACAGGATCTGGAGGGGGGCCAACGTCCTGACTTTC.

This clone is a singleton in its sample. The chain uses TRBV6-5 and TRBJ2-3; the D gene is possibly TRBD1 (7 bases). CDR3 size: 13 residues. The germline V and J ends were trimmed by 5 bases and 9 bases, with 15 bases remaining between them. CDR1 is MNHEY and CDR2 is SVGAGI in the germline V gene. The chain's CDR3 is CASSLTGDRTQYF. CDR3 bases: TGTGCCAGCAGTCTTACGGGGGACAGAACGCAGTATTTT.

This chain connects TRBV15 to TRBJ1-1, with D tentatively TRBD1 (6 bases). V was clipped by 2 bases and J by 7 bases, with 14 bases between them. The CDR3 is 14 amino acids. Germline values: CDR1 LNHNV, CDR2 YYDKDF (reference sequence). This CDR3 reads CATSRTGTVNEAFF. The CDR3 nucleotides read TGTGCCACCAGCAGAACAGGGACTGTGAATGAAGCTTTCTTT.

V and J are TRBV2 and TRBJ1-4; the D is unclear. CDR3 length: 13 residues. Trimming removed 8 bases from V and 2 bases from J, with 9 bases in between. Germline CDR1 and CDR2: SNHLY and FYNNEI. The CDR3 loop is CASRVSTNEKLFF. As DNA, the CDR3 is TGTGCCAGCCGTGTCAGCACTAATGAAAAACTGTTTTTT.

The rearrangement links TRBV12-5 to TRBJ2-1; the match to TRBD1 covers 7 bases. CDR3 length: 15 residues. V was pared by 1 base and J by 8 bases, with 8 bases of the junction left unmatched. From germline, CDR1 is LGHNT and CDR2 FRNRAP. CDR3: CASGLGTGTSDEQFF. The DNA of the CDR3 is TGTGCTAGTGGTTTGGGGACAGGAACCAGTGATGAGCAGTTCTTC.

This CDR3 reads CASSTRVDRGRHQPQHF. CDR3 coding DNA: TGTGCCAGTAGTACTAGGGTGGACAGGGGACGCCATCAGCCCCAGCATTTT. The chain links TRBV19 to TRBJ1-5, with 9 bases that match TRBD1. This CDR3 comprises 17 residues. Germline CDR1 reads LNHDA; CDR2 reads SQIVND (reference sequence). Trimming removed 4 bases from V and 5 bases from J; junction bases left unmatched: 12. Supplemented by reference TRBV19 and TRBJ1-5, the full variable domain reads DGGITQSPKYLFRKEGQNVTLSCEQNLNHDAMYWYRQDPGQGLRLIYYSQIVNDFQKGDIAEGYSVSREKKESFPLTVTSAQKNPTAFYLCASSTRVDRGRHQPQHFGDGTRLSIL.